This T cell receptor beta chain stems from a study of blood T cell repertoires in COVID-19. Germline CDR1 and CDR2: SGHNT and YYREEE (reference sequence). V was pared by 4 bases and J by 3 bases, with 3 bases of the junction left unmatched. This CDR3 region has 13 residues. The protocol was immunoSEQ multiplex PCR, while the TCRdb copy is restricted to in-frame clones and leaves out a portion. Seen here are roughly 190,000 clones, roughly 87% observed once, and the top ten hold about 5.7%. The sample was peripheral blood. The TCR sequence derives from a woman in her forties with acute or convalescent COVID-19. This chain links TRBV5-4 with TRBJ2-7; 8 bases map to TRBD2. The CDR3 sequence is CASSRGGNYEQYF. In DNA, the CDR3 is TGTGCCAGCAGCCGGGGGGGGAACTACGAGCAGTACTTC. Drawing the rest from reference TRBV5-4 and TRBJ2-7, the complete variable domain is ETGVTQSPTHLIKTRGQQVTLRCSSQSGHNTVSWYQQALGQGPQFIFQYYREEENGRGNFPPRFSGLQFPNYSSELNVNALELDDSALYLCASSRGGNYEQYFGPGTRLTVT.